The present T cell receptor (beta chain) was sequenced within a study of blood T cell repertoires in COVID-19. Background on the study: COVID-19 samples from acute and convalescent phases originated in the United States, Italy and Spain.

V lost 0 bases and J lost 0; bases outside the gene matches: 3. The germline V gene has CDR1 SGHTA and CDR2 FQGNSA. The CDR3 consists of 16 residues. In terms of age and location, participants ranged from roughly 18 to 95 years and lived in about two dozen US areas. Among Cohort 3 donors, those recovered had two negative PCRs, clearance, or symptom resolution. The table came from immunoSEQ multiplex PCR; TCRdb's copy has only in-frame clones and leaves some out. Of about 380,000 clones listed, 70% to 90% are singletons. The TCR comes from a young woman who had recovered from COVID-19. The sample taken for sequencing was PBMCs or T cells enriched from blood (not recorded which). V usage is TRBV7-2 and J usage is TRBJ2-3, with 7 nucleotides matching TRBD1. The CDR3 protein is CASSLAGRGSTDTQYF. CDR3 DNA: TGTGCCAGCAGCTTAGCGGGCAGGGGGAGCACAGATACGCAGTATTTT.